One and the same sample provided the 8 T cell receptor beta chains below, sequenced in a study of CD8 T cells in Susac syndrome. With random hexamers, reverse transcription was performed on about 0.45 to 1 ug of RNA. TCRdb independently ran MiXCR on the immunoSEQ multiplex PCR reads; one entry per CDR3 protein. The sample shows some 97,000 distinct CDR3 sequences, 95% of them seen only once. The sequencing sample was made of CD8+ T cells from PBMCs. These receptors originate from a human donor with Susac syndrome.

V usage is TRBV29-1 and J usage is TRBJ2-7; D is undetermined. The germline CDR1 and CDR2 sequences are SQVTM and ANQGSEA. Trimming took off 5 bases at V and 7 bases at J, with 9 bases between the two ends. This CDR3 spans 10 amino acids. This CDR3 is CSVWSNEQYF. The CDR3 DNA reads TGCAGCGTTTGGTCTAATGAGCAGTACTTC.

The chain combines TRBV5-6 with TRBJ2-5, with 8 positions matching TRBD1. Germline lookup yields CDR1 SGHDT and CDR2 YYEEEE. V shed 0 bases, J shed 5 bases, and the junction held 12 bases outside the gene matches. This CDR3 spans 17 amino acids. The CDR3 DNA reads TGTGCCAGCAGCTTGGCCTCTTCAGGGGGCATGGGGGAGACCCAGTACTTC. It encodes CASSLASSGGMGETQYF.

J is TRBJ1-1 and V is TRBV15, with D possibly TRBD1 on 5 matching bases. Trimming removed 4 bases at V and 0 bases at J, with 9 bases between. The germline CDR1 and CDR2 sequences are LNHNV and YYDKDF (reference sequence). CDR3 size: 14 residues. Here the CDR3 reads CATSNSGVNTEAFF. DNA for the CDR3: TGTGCCACCAGCAATTCGGGGGTGAACACTGAAGCTTTCTTT.

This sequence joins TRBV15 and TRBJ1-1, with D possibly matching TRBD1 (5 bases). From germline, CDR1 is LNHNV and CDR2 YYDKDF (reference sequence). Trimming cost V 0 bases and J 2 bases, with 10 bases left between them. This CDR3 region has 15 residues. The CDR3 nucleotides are TGTGCCACCAGCAGAGACCTCGGGGGAAACACTGAAGCTTTCTTT. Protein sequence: CATSRDLGGNTEAFF.

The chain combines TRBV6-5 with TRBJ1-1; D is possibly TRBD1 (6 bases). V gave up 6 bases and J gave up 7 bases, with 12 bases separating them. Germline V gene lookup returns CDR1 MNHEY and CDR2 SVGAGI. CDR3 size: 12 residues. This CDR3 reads CASRQGPFEAFF. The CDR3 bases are TGTGCCAGCAGACAGGGACCCTTTGAAGCTTTCTTT.

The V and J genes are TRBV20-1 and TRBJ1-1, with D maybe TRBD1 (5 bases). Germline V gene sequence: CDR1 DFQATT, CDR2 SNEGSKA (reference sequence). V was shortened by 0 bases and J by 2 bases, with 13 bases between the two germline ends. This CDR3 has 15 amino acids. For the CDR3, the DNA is TGCAGTGCTAGAGATCCTTCGGGGGGTAACACTGAAGCTTTCTTT. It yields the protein CSARDPSGGNTEAFF.

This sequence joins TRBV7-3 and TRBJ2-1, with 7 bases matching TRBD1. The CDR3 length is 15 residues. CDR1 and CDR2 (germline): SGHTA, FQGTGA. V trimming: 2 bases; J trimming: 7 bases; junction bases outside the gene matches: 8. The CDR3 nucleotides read TGTGCCAGCAGCTTAGTAGGGGGCCGAATAAATGAGCAGTTCTTC. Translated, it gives CASSLVGGRINEQFF.

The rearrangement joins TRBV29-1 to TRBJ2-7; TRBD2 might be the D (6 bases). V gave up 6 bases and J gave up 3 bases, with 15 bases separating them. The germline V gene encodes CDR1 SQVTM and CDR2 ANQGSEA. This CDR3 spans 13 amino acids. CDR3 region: CSVGTVSFYEQYF. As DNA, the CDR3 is TGCAGCGTAGGGACTGTTTCGTTCTACGAGCAGTACTTC.